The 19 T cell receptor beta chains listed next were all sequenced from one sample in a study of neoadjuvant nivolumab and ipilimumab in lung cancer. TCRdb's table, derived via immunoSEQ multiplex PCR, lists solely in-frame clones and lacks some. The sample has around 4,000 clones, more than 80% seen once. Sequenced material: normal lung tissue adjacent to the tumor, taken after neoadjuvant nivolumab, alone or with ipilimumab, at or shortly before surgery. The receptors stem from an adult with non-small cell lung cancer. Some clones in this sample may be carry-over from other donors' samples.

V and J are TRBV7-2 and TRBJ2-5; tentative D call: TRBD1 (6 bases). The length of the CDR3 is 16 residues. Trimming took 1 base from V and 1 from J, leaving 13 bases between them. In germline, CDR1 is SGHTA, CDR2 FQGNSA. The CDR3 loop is CASSLGSTGLQETQYF. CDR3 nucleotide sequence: TGTGCCAGCAGCTTAGGAAGCACAGGGCTCCAAGAGACCCAGTACTTC.

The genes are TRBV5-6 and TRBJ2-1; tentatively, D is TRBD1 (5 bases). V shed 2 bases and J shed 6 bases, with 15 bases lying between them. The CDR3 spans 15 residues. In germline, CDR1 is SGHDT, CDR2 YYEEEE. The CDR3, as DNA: TGTGCCAGCAGCTTTGGGTGGGAAAGGGGCAATGAGCAGTTCTTC. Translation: CASSFGWERGNEQFF.

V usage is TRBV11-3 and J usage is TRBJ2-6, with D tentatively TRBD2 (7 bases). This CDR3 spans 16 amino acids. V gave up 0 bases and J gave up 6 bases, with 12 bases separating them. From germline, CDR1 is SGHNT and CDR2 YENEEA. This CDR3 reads CASSLDLGGPANVLTF. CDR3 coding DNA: TGTGCCAGCAGCTTAGATCTGGGGGGGCCGGCCAACGTCCTGACTTTC.

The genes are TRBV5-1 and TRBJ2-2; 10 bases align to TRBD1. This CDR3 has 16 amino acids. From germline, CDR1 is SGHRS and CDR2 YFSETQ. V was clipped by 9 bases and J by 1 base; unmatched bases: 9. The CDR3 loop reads CATSNGDRGNTGELFF. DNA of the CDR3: TGCGCCACCAGTAATGGGGACAGGGGGAACACCGGGGAGCTGTTTTTT.

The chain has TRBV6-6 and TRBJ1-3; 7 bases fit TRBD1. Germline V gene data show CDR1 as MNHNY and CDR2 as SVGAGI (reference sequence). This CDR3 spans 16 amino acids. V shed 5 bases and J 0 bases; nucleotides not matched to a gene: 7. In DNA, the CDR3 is TGTGCCAGCAGTCAGGAAGGGGGCTACTCTGGAAACACCATATATTTT. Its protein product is CASSQEGGYSGNTIYF.

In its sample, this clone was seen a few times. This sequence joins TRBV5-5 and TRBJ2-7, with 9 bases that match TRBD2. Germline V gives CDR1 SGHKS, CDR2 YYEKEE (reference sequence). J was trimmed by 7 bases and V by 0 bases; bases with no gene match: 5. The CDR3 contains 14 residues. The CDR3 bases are TGTGCCAGCAGCTTGGTAGTTCTAGCGGGAGAGCAGTACTTC. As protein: CASSLVVLAGEQYF.

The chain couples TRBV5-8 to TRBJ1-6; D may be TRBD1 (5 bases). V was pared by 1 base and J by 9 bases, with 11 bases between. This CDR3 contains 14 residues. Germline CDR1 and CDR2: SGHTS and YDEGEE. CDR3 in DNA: TGTGCCAGCAGCTTGAGCCAGGGCGGTTCACCCCTCCACTTT. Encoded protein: CASSLSQGGSPLHF.

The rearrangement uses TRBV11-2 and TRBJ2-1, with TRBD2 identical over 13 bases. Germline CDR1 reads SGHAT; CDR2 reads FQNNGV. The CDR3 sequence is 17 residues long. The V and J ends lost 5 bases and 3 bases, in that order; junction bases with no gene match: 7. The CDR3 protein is CASSQPGLAGVYNEQFF. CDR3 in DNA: TGTGCCAGCAGCCAACCCGGACTAGCGGGGGTCTACAATGAGCAGTTCTTC.

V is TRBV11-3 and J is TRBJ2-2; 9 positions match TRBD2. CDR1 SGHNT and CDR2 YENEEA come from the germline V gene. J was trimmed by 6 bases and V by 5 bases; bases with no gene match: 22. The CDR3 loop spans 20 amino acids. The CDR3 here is CASSAKWRGLAGRVAGELFF. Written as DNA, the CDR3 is TGTGCCAGCAGCGCTAAGTGGAGGGGACTAGCTGGAAGGGTGGCCGGGGAGCTGTTTTTT.

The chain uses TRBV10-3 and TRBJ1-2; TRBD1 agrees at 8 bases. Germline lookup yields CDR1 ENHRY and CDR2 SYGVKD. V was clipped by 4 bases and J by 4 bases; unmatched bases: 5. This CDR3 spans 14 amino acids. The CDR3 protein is CAISVTGQGYGYTF. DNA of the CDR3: TGTGCCATCAGTGTGACCGGACAGGGCTATGGCTACACCTTC.

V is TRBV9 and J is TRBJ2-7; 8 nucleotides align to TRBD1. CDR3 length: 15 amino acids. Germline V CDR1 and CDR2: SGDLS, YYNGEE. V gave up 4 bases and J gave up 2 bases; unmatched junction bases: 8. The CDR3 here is CASSPRQGMAYEQYF. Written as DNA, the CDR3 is TGTGCCAGCAGCCCCCGACAGGGGATGGCCTACGAGCAGTACTTC.

The CDR3 is CATTPGQSSYNEQFF. For the CDR3, the DNA is TGTGCCACCACTCCTGGGCAGTCCTCCTACAATGAGCAGTTCTTC. The genes are TRBV6-6 and TRBJ2-1; D not resolved. The V end lost 10 bases, the J end lost 0 bases, and 16 bases lay between the germline ends. Germline V lookup: CDR1 MNHNY, CDR2 SVGAGI (reference sequence). The CDR3 spans 15 residues.

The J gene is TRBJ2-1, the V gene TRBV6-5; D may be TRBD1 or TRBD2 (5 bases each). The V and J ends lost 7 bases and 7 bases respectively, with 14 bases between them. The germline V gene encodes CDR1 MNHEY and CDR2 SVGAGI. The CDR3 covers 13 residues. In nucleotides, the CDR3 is TGTGCCAGCACCATACCAGGGAGAAATGAGCAGTTCTTC. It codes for CASTIPGRNEQFF.

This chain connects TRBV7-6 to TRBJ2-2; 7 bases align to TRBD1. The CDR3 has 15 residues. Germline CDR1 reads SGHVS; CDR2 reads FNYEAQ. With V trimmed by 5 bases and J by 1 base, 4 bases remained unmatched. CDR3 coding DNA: TGTGCCAGCAGCCTCGACAGGGTGAACACCGGGGAGCTGTTTTTT. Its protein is CASSLDRVNTGELFF.

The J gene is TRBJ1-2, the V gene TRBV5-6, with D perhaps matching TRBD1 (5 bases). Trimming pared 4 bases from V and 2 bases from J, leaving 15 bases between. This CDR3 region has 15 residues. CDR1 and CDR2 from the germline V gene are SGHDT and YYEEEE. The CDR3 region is CASSVPGGANYGYTF. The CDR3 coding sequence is TGTGCCAGCAGCGTCCCGGGAGGGGCCAACTATGGCTACACCTTC.

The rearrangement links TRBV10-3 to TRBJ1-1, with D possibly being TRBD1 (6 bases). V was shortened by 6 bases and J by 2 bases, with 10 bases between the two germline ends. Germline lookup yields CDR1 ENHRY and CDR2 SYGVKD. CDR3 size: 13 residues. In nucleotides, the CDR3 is TGTGCCATCAGCCTACAGGGAAACACTGAAGCTTTCTTT. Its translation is CAISLQGNTEAFF.

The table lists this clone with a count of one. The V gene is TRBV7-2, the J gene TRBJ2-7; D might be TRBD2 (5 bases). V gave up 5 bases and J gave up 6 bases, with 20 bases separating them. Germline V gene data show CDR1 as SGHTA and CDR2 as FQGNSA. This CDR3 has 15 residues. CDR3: CASSPPPGLAGEQYF. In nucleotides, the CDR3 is TGTGCCAGCAGCCCCCCCCCAGGCCTCGCGGGCGAGCAGTACTTC.

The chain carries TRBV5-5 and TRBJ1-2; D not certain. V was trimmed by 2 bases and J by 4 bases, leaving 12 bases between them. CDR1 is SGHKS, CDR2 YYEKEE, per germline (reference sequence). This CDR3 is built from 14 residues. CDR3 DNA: TGTGCCAGCAGCTTCTCTGTTAACCCCTATGGCTACACCTTC. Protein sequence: CASSFSVNPYGYTF.

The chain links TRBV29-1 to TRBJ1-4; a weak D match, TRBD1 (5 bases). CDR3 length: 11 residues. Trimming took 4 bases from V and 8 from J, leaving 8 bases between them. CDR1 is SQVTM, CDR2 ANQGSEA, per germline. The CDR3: CSVGQLEKLFF. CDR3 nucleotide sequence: TGCAGCGTTGGACAGCTAGAAAAACTGTTTTTT.